The clone carrying this TCR beta chain appeared a few times. PCR employed 60 Vbeta and 13 Jbeta primers. Some clones are missing from TCRdb's copy, which holds only in-frame ones; the method was immunoSEQ multiplex PCR. The sample comprises 75,000 to 100,000 clones, just over 75% of which are singletons, and approximately 0.6% rests with the top ten. The sample is drawn from a study of cytomegalovirus exposure and HLA in healthy donors. Sequencing was performed on PBMCs. This clonotype originated in a man aged 30 to 39 in good health and CMV-seronegative.

CDR3 DNA: TGTGCCAGCAGCCCGGGGACAGGGGGCCGATGGAACACTGAAGCTTTCTTT. Protein: CASSPGTGGRWNTEAFF. This chain connects TRBV5-6 to TRBJ1-1, with 12 bases aligning to TRBD1. Germline trimming cut 4 bases from V and 1 base from J; bases unmatched to any gene: 8. This CDR3 contains 17 residues. Germline V CDR1 and CDR2: SGHDT, YYEEEE.